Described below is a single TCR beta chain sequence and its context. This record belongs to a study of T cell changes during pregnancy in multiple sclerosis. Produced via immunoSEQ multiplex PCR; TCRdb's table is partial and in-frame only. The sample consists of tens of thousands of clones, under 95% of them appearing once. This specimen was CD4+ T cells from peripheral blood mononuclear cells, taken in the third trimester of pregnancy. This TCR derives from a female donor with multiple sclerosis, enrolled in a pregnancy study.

In DNA, the CDR3 is TGTGCCAGCAGTTTACTAGGACTAGCGGGAGGGTCCGAGCAGTACTTC. Protein sequence: CASSLLGLAGGSEQYF. The chain has TRBV27 and TRBJ2-7; TRBD2 aligns across 15 bases. This CDR3 has 16 residues. Per the germline V gene, CDR1 is MNHEY and CDR2 is SMNVEV (reference sequence). V lost 2 bases and J lost 6; bases outside the gene matches: 5.